This entry is about one T cell receptor (beta chain). This clone's antigen is unknown. The input lacks base qualities; no much larger clone sits a single base away. CDR1 SGHVS and CDR2 FQNEAQ were looked up in the germline V gene. The CDR3 runs 16 amino acids, cysteine and phenylalanine included. Only the CDR3 DNA is retained, 48 bases long and in frame from the first base. V lost 2 bases and J lost 6 bases; the stretch between them is 19 bases long. The source of the sample is a study of cytomegalovirus exposure and HLA in healthy donors (dated by TCRdb to 2017 to 2019). Notes on the research overall: In an earlier analysis of roughly 590 of the donors, 276 Gb of sequence data and 95 million to 130 million unique TCR beta sequences from 150 million to 200 million T cells were reported. An early release covering just under 650 HLA-typed donors comprised approximately 300 gigabases of sequencing data and roughly 85 million unique TCR sequences. Among the roughly 400 genotyped donors, approximately 76% belonged to the genetic ancestry cluster associated with self-reported Caucasian donors. The study aimed to test whether cataloging public T cell receptors could reveal signatures of past pathogen exposure. The T cell repertoires of around 670 subjects were profiled by immunosequencing and related to cytomegalovirus serostatus. Along with the approximately 700-subject first cohort, a separate validation cohort of roughly 110 different subjects was used. To predict cytomegalovirus infection status, the study combined high-throughput TCR immunosequencing, statistical association of individual TCRs with disease status, and machine learning. A later analysis re-analyzed previously published TCR beta repertoires from several hundred donors and added high-resolution HLA genotyping to study TCR occurrence patterns. The later analysis used no new phenotypic data to find candidate immune exposures, relying instead on TCR beta sequences and their occurrence across donors. To decide whether each TCR beta V gene segment behaved as functional or pseudogenic, an earlier analysis of nearly 600 of the donors relied on high-throughput TCR beta sequencing. Donor age, sex, ethnicity and CMV serostatus were compiled alongside the repertoire data. In a later genetic analysis, genome-wide SNP genotypes for about three fifths of the roughly 670 donors were used, and that subset was treated as a discovery cohort. Every discovery cohort repertoire had been produced on one sequencing platform. HLA typing covered class I and class II loci at four-digit resolution. The number of typed donors differed by locus: about 620-630 for A, B, C, DRB1 and DQB1; approximately 540 for DQA1; roughly 600 for DPA1; and roughly 470 for DPB1. Because of strong linkage in the cohort, five DR-DQ haplotypes were treated as single units for association and clustering. Among about 400 genotyped donors of the cohort, an average of approximately 200,000 unique TCR beta nucleotide sequences was sequenced per donor, of which roughly 17% were non-productive.

The study at large found these results: A later genetic analysis reported fewer N-insertions in productive TCRs among donors in an Asian-associated ancestry cluster than the roughly 640-donor mean. In a later analysis, 15,000 to 20,000 TCR beta sequences were associated with specific HLA alleles at a false discovery rate of 0.05. In a later analysis, most CMV-associated TCR beta chains were found to appear HLA-restricted, with HLA associations seemingly driven largely by CMV exposure. In the study, some 160 TCR beta chains were listed as associated with cytomegalovirus. A further reported finding was that TCR beta sequences accurately predicted the HLA-A and HLA-B alleles for most subjects in the first cohort. In both the original and validation cohorts, the classifier was reported to diagnose cytomegalovirus status with high specificity and sensitivity. A later analysis reported that several top co-occurrence clusters appeared linked to parvovirus B19, influenza, CMV and Epstein-Barr virus. Assigning TCR associations to individual alleles was difficult when HLA alleles, especially DR and DQ, strongly co-occurred. Three of the identified cytomegalovirus-associated TCR beta chains were confirmed in vitro to be specific for cytomegalovirus antigens. In an earlier analysis of more than 450 of the donors, most TCR beta V segments were observed in productive rearrangements about 90% or about 30% of the time, broadly matching IMGT annotations. A later genetic analysis associated a missense DCLRE1C variant with V-gene and J-gene trimming of TCR beta chains, and an independent cohort replicated the association. Linkage disequilibrium might explain the correlated functional status among segregating V segments, but an unknown experimental factor could not be excluded. A cluster of highly shared sequence variants was judged likely to be a technical artifact of the sequencing pipeline. The earlier analysis of 587 of the donors excluded some 15 rarely observed V segments, including chromosome 9 orphons, because counts were too low. Roughly uniform sequencing depth across donors was assumed in presence/absence analyses, although this assumption may not hold. The 87-base-pair reads could not distinguish some IMGT-functional V segments, including TRBV6-2 and TRBV6-3, so those segments were excluded. According to the authors, the approach could potentially be generalized to other disease states and immunological phenotypes. For the cohort, immune exposure information was limited to CMV serostatus. In a later analysis, HLA-associated TCR beta chains were found to be more clonally expanded and to have lower generation probabilities than equally common non-associated chains. While some public TCRs were present in many individuals, most TCR sequences turned up only very rarely across donors. Only TCR beta chains were sequenced in this cohort, and the absence of alpha or paired-chain data limited detectable features. Because some donors lacked HLA typing at each locus, the association tests relied only on the typed subset. A later analysis found that TCR association rates varied across HLA loci, with DRB1 alleles showing the most associated TCRs and HLA-C alleles the fewest.

The cohort consisted of 666 healthy bone marrow donors. Cohort members were all nominally healthy when sampled, although unrecorded immune exposures were likely present. The donor was CMV seropositive and belonged to the group of 250 to 300 seropositive cohort members. Every donor gave a peripheral blood sample, and the peripheral blood mononuclear cells from that sample were used for TCR beta sequencing. Genomic DNA extraction from the blood cell samples was performed with the Qiagen DNeasy Blood Extraction Kit. Library prep was done by the immunoSEQ multiplex PCR assay. For the multiplex PCR, a mixture combining 60 forward primers for TCR Vbeta segments and 13 reverse primers for TCR Jbeta segments was used. The CDR3 region of rearranged TCR beta genes was amplified from genomic DNA with a multiplex PCR assay. On the Illumina HiSeq System, the amplified TCR beta libraries were sequenced as 87-base-pair reads. On the authors' methods: A later analysis counted about 80 million unique TCR beta chains across the 550 to 700 repertoires, and about 10 million of these chains were shared by at least two donors. Raw reads were error-corrected and collapsed into unique sequences by a nearest-neighbor algorithm in which closely related sequences were merged to remove PCR and sequencing errors. CDR3 sequences were aligned to IMGT reference sequences to assign V, D and J gene segments. For a sequence to be retained, at least a six-nucleotide match to both a V gene segment and a J gene segment was required. A rearrangement counted as productive if the CDR3 had no stop codons and remained in frame with V and J, and every other rearrangement counted as non-productive. Following IMGT convention, CDR3 was defined as the stretch from the second conserved V-encoded cysteine up to the conserved J-encoded phenylalanine. The earlier analysis of some 600 of the donors excluded sequences that lacked an unambiguous match to a single V gene segment. An earlier analysis of several hundred of the donors called V segments functional above 56.7% productive rearrangements and segregating when the between-donor standard deviation exceeded 5%. A statistical classification framework was developed to diagnose cytomegalovirus status using the catalog of TCR beta chain sequences. A later analysis assigned V and J genes by comparing TCR nucleotide sequences with IMGT/GENE-DB human TR gene sequences. The TCRdist pipeline was used in a later analysis to assign CDR3 sequences and most-parsimonious VDJ recombination scenarios. In a later analysis, every TCR beta chain was defined by the combination of its CDR3 amino acid sequence and its V-gene family, and reads without a unique V-gene family were dropped. In a later analysis, 500 to 700 highly shared, low-generation-probability nucleotide sequences were removed to address suspected cross-contamination and a sequencing artifact. For each public chain, a later analysis derived a clonal expansion index from normalized ranks of inferred template counts within each repertoire. Generation probabilities in a later analysis came from a VDJ recombination model fitted to out-of-frame rearrangements, and those results were checked against IGoR. In a later analysis, hypergeometric tests were used to score TCR-TCR, TCR-HLA and TCR-CMV co-occurrence, with a repertoire-size bias correction applied to TCR pairs. To estimate false discovery rates, a later analysis permuted the HLA or CMV assignments 20 times. In a later analysis, co-occurring TCRs were grouped with DBSCAN, and TCRdist sequence similarity was added when clustering was performed within HLA-allele-positive subsets. Repertoires with fewer than 30,000 or more than 120,000 public chains, plus five repertoires with anomalous nucleotide sharing, were excluded from co-occurrence clustering. This is the immuneACCESS table as TCRdb keeps it, with only in-frame sequences that have V and J called. A part of the clones is gone; compared with another copy, unresolved V genes explain less than half, and the rest is unexplained. From that table come the V and J calls and clone size; the DNA was used to work out D and trimming. The sample includes some 90,000 clones, with approximately 75% observed a single time. The top ten clonotypes cover approximately 3.2% of the sample.

This receptor was identified in a female donor in good health and CMV-seropositive. Material: PBMCs. In this chain, TRBV7-8 is recombined with TRBJ2-5; TRBD1 is a possible D gene, resting on 6 matching bases. The sequence in DNA is TGTGCCAGCAGCTTACTCCCCCCCAGGGGAAGACAGACCCAGTACTTC. Its product reads: CASSLLPPRGRQTQYF.